This TCR beta chain was recovered during a study of blood T cells in healthy people across ages. General study results and limits: Unsorted PBMCs ruled out conclusive naive versus antigen-experienced comparison.

At least ten counts were recorded for this clonotype. The antigen remains unidentified. Trimming at V came to 6 bases and at J to 0 bases, leaving 7 bases not matched to a gene. Germline V CDR1 and CDR2: MNHNY, SVGAGI (reference sequence). This CDR3 contains 16 residues. Primed by a sample-barcoded 5' primer and a J-beta primer mix, a second PCR proceeded for roughly 7 to 11 cycles. MiXCR, applied by TCRdb to the 5' RACE reads, yields one record per CDR3 protein. The sample includes hundreds of thousands of distinct CDR3 sequences, about 30% of them seen just once. Sequences were obtained from blood. The sequence came from a woman aged 80 or older in good health. J is TRBJ2-3 and V is TRBV6-6, with 9 bases that match TRBD2. CDR3 sequence: CASRLAGGTSTDTQYF. CDR3 coding DNA: TGTGCCAGCAGGTTGGCGGGGGGGACTAGCACAGATACGCAGTATTTT.